One sample yielded the 9 T cell receptor beta chains listed below, sequenced in a study of shared clonotypes between healthy human individuals. The table came from immunoSEQ multiplex PCR; TCRdb's copy has only in-frame clones and leaves some out. This table has approximately 2,000,000 clones, 85% to 95% appearing once. Sequences were obtained from naive CD4+ T cells from PBMCs. Subset of the sample: CD45RA+ positively selected. Every receptor here comes from a man aged 18 to 30 in good health. Some clones in this sample may be carry-over from other donors' samples.

V and J are TRBV29-1 and TRBJ2-3, with a weak D call TRBD2 (5 bases). This CDR3 has 11 residues. V lost 6 bases and J lost 6, with 10 bases in between. Germline assignment: CDR1 SQVTM and CDR2 ANQGSEA. The CDR3, as DNA: TGCAGCGTCCTACGCGGGGATACGCAGTATTTT. Protein sequence: CSVLRGDTQYF.

V is TRBV5-6 and J is TRBJ2-1; 8 bases agree with TRBD2. Germline CDR1 is SGHDT and CDR2 is YYEEEE. This CDR3 has 16 residues. Trimming at V came to 0 bases and at J to 2 bases, leaving 4 bases not matched to a gene. The CDR3 bases are TGTGCCAGCAGCTTGGCGGGACTAGTTGCCTACAATGAGCAGTTCTTC. Residues: CASSLAGLVAYNEQFF.

As regards this clone: The sample carries other DNA sequences with the same CDR3. This chain links TRBV28 with TRBJ1-2; possibly TRBD1 for D (5 bases). V lost 3 bases and J lost 8, with 10 bases in between. The CDR3 length is 12 residues. Per the germline V gene, CDR1 is MDHEN and CDR2 is SYDVKM. CDR3 sequence: CASSLGGRGYTF. The CDR3 DNA sequence: TGTGCCAGCAGTTTGGGGGGACGCGGCTACACCTTC.

V is TRBV5-1 and J is TRBJ2-1; D unclear. There are 11 residues in the CDR3. The germline V and J ends were trimmed by 4 bases and 6 bases, with 5 bases remaining between them. Germline loops: CDR1 SGHRS, CDR2 YFSETQ. The CDR3 loop is CASSPSNEQFF. Written as DNA, the CDR3 is TGCGCCAGCAGCCCATCCAATGAGCAGTTCTTC. Complete variable domain (other parts from reference TRBV5-1 and TRBJ2-1): KAGVTQTPRYLIKTRGQQVTLSCSPISGHRSVSWYQQTPGQGLQFLFEYFSETQRNKGNFPGRFSGRQFSNSRSEMNVSTLELGDSALYLCASSPSNEQFFGPGTRLTVL.

The rearrangement links TRBV9 to TRBJ2-7; weak D call: TRBD2 (7 bases). Germline V gene lookup returns CDR1 SGDLS and CDR2 YYNGEE. This CDR3 comprises 15 residues. V lost 7 bases and J lost 3, with 20 bases in between. The CDR3 coding sequence is TGTGCCAGCTCTATGGGGGCGGGAGCAAACTACGAGCAGTACTTC. Its protein is CASSMGAGANYEQYF. The full variable domain, completed using reference TRBV9 and TRBJ2-7, is DSGVTQTPKHLITATGQRVTLRCSPRSGDLSVYWYQQSLDQGLQFLIQYYNGEERAKGNILERFSAQQFPDLHSELNLSSLELGDSALYFCASSMGAGANYEQYFGPGTRLTVT.

The chain couples TRBV2 to TRBJ2-1; D is perhaps TRBD1 or TRBD2 (5 bases each). Trimming removed 4 bases from V and 0 bases from J, with 10 bases in between. The CDR3 runs to 15 residues. Looked up from germline, CDR1 is SNHLY and CDR2 is FYNNEI. This CDR3 is CASSVGTISYNEQFF. The CDR3 region has the DNA TGTGCCAGCAGTGTTGGGACGATCTCCTACAATGAGCAGTTCTTC.

This chain connects TRBV6-5 to TRBJ1-2; D remains unclear. The CDR3 covers 13 residues. CDR1 is MNHEY, CDR2 SVGAGI, per germline. V shed 4 bases and J shed 5 bases, with 11 bases lying between them. The CDR3: CASSLRREYGYTF. The DNA of the CDR3 is TGTGCCAGCAGTTTAAGGCGGGAGTATGGCTACACCTTC.

The V gene is TRBV28, the J gene TRBJ2-7, with D possibly TRBD2 on 7 matching bases. V gave up 5 bases and J gave up 2 bases, with 16 bases separating them. The V gene's germline CDR1 is MDHEN and CDR2 SYDVKM. The CDR3 spans 15 residues. The CDR3 coding sequence is TGTGCCAGCAGTCCGGCGGGGGCAGGGGCCTACGAGCAGTACTTC. It codes for CASSPAGAGAYEQYF.

This clone has a single count. V is TRBV28 and J is TRBJ2-7; D not certain. This CDR3 has 15 residues. Per the germline V gene, CDR1 is MDHEN and CDR2 is SYDVKM. The V gene lost 5 bases and the J gene lost 4 bases, with 18 bases spanning the gap. The CDR3 protein is CASSTSGRPEYEQYF. The CDR3 nucleotides read TGTGCCAGCAGTACCTCCGGAAGACCAGAATACGAGCAGTACTTC.